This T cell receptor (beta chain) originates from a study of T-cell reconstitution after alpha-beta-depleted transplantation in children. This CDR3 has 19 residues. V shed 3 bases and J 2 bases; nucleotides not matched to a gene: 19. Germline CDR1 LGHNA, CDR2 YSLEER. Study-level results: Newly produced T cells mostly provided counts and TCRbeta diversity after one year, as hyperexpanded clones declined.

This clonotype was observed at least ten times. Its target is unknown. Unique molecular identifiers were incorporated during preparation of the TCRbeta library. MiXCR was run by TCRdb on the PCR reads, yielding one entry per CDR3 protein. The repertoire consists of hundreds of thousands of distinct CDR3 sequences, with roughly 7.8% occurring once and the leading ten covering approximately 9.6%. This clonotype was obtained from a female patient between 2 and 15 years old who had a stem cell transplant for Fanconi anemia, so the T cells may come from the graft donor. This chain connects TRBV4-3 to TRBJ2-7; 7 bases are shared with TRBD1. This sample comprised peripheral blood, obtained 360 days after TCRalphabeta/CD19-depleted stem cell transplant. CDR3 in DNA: TGCGCCAGCAGCCATCATACCCGCTTTGACAGGGAAGGCACCTACGAGCAGTACGTC. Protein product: CASSHHTRFDREGTYEQYV.